The entry below describes one TCR beta chain. Method: immunoSEQ multiplex PCR; TCRdb's copy keeps in-frame clones and lacks some. This sample has under 30,000 clones, with 70% to 90% found just once. The sample comes from a study of PD-L1 blockade in urothelial cancer. Study-level information: Dosed intravenously at 1,200 mg every 3 weeks, atezolizumab was initiated by patients around 2014. Bladder-origin urothelial cancer in males described most of the roughly 30 patients.

V was pared by 5 bases and J by 1 base, with 22 bases between. The CDR3 has 17 amino acids. From germline, CDR1 is SGHRS and CDR2 YFSETQ. Pretreatment and on-treatment samples were taken, numbering 1 to 8 per patient. The chain has TRBV5-1 and TRBJ2-7; D is undetermined. Sequencing used PBMCs, obtained around atezolizumab (anti-PD-L1) treatment. The source is a man aged 50 to 59 with urothelial cancer. The CDR3 nucleotides are TGCGCCAGCAGGTCTGCCACTGTCATCCGCGGATCCTACGAGCAGTACTTC. Translating gives CASRSATVIRGSYEQYF.